The 10 T cell receptor beta chains listed next were all sequenced from one sample in a study of blood T cell repertoires in COVID-19. TCRdb's copy holds only in-frame clones and misses some; the assay was immunoSEQ multiplex PCR. This repertoire shows around 71,000 clones, around nine tenths found once; its top ten account for approximately 1.9%. The sample taken for sequencing was peripheral blood. These receptors were obtained from a woman aged 60 to 75 with acute or convalescent COVID-19.

Turning to this clone: The same CDR3 is also encoded by other DNA sequences in this sample. This chain uses TRBV10-3 with TRBJ2-1; TRBD2 agrees at 12 bases. Germline lookup yields CDR1 ENHRY and CDR2 SYGVKD. V was pared by 4 bases and J by 9 bases, with 7 bases of the junction left unmatched. This CDR3 comprises 15 residues. The CDR3 DNA reads TGTGCCATCAGTGCTTCTAGCGGGAGGGCCGGTGAGCAGTTCTTC. This gives the protein CAISASSGRAGEQFF.

The V gene is TRBV11-3, the J gene TRBJ2-4; D is undetermined. Trimming took off 0 bases at V and 6 bases at J, with 6 bases between the two ends. This CDR3 spans 13 amino acids. Germline V gives CDR1 SGHNT, CDR2 YENEEA. The CDR3 coding sequence is TGTGCCAGCAGCTTAGATAACACAAACATTCAGTACTTC. Amino acid sequence: CASSLDNTNIQYF.

This clone was picked up many times. This sequence joins TRBV6-5 and TRBJ2-7; TRBD1 is a possible D gene (5 bases). Germline V gives CDR1 MNHEY, CDR2 SVGAGI. CDR3 length equals 15 residues. Trimming took 6 bases from V and 4 from J, leaving 19 bases between them. The CDR3 region is CASRPQARGPYEQYF. The CDR3, as DNA: TGTGCCAGCAGACCTCAGGCTAGGGGCCCGTACGAGCAGTACTTC.

J is TRBJ2-5 and V is TRBV29-1; a weak D match, TRBD2 (6 bases). Germline CDR1 SQVTM, CDR2 ANQGSEA. Deletions cut 7 bases from V and 5 bases from J, with 20 bases between. This CDR3 spans 14 amino acids. The DNA for the CDR3 is TGCAGCGCTACCCTACTCGGGGGAAGGGAGACCCAGTACTTC. This codes for CSATLLGGRETQYF.

The rearrangement joins TRBV28 to TRBJ1-6; D remains ambiguous. This CDR3 region has 15 residues. Germline V gene data show CDR1 as MDHEN and CDR2 as SYDVKM. Deletions cut 2 bases from V and 3 bases from J, with 8 bases between. CDR3 sequence (DNA): TGTGCCAGCAGTTTAGTGGCACGCTATAATTCACCCCTCCACTTT. It codes for CASSLVARYNSPLHF.

This chain links TRBV20-1 with TRBJ2-2; D gene ambiguous. CDR3 length equals 12 residues. V was shortened by 3 bases and J by 3 bases, with 5 bases between the two germline ends. Germline lookup yields CDR1 DFQATT and CDR2 SNEGSKA (reference sequence). This CDR3 reads CSASSDTGELFF. The CDR3 DNA sequence: TGCAGTGCTAGTTCCGACACCGGGGAGCTGTTTTTT.

This chain links TRBV12-3 or TRBV12-4 with TRBJ1-6; no definite D call. V shed 3 bases and J shed 9 bases, with 9 bases lying between them. The CDR3 has 13 residues. This chain's CDR3 is CASSFEGSSPLHF. The CDR3 DNA reads as TGTGCCAGCAGTTTTGAGGGAAGTTCACCCCTCCACTTT.

This clone was observed a handful of times. The V gene is TRBV19, the J gene TRBJ2-1; TRBD2 matches at 9 bases. V lost 10 bases and J lost 2; bases outside the gene matches: 9. This CDR3 has 15 residues. Germline CDR1 reads LNHDA; CDR2 reads SQIVND (reference sequence). CDR3 bases: TGTGCCACCGCACAGCGGGAGGACGCCTACAATGAGCAGTTCTTC. This codes for CATAQREDAYNEQFF.

This clone was detected only a few times. This chain uses TRBV6-2 or TRBV6-3 with TRBJ2-2; 7 bases fit TRBD2. The CDR3 runs 17 residues. Trimming at V came to 6 bases and at J to 8 bases, leaving 18 bases not matched to a gene. CDR1 is MNHEY and CDR2 is SVGEGT in the germline V gene. CDR3 sequence reads: CASSPAGTTRGAGELFF. CDR3 DNA: TGTGCCAGCAGCCCCGCTGGGACTACCAGAGGAGCGGGGGAGCTGTTTTTT.

The chain is built from TRBV7-6 and TRBJ2-6; a possible D gene is TRBD1 (5 bases). Germline-derived CDR1 and CDR2 are SGHVS and FNYEAQ. This CDR3 spans 16 amino acids. V was shortened by 3 bases and J by 4 bases, with 13 bases between the two germline ends. DNA of the CDR3: TGTGCCAGCAGCTTGCAGGGTTTGGCCGGGGCCAACGTCCTGACTTTC. It is translated as CASSLQGLAGANVLTF.